This T cell receptor (beta chain) was profiled in a study of tumor and adjacent non-tumor tissue in lung cancer. Study findings and constraints: Top 100 clones took a larger repertoire share in normal lung.

The CDR3 is made up of 16 amino acids. The J segment lost 5 bases and the V segment lost 4 bases, leaving 14 bases of the junction unmatched. Germline V CDR1 and CDR2: SGHRS, YFSETQ. For this clonotype: The antigen is not known. A much larger clone sits a single nucleotide away, making a read error possible.

Three rounds of nested PCR, following a modified ARM-PCR protocol, produced the TCRbeta library. TCRdb reanalysed the multiplex PCR reads using MiXCR and keeps one entry per CDR3 protein. The sample lists some 80,000 distinct CDR3 sequences; approximately 77% were seen once. RNA was extracted from bulk tissue without any cell sorting. The clonotype was recovered from a woman in her thirties or forties with non-small cell lung cancer. The rearrangement joins TRBV5-1 to TRBJ1-1; 7 nucleotides align to TRBD1. What was sequenced was lung tumor tissue. CDR3 sequence: CASSHLSTGSGTEAFF. CDR3 nucleotides: TGCGCCAGCAGCCACCTCTCGACAGGGAGTGGGACTGAAGCTTTCTTT.